The 6 T cell receptor beta chains below come from one sample, sequenced in a study of patients and donors after allogeneic stem cell transplantation. One entry per CDR3 protein, called by TCRdb with MiXCR from the RT-PCR reads. Altogether 800,000 to 1,000,000 distinct CDR3 sequences are present, under 20% being singletons, with the ten largest covering 6%. Sample: blood, either unsorted or a sorted T cell fraction (not recorded which). The receptors here all came from a human donor who was either an allogeneic HSCT recipient or a stem cell or donor lymphocyte infusion donor (not recorded which). It is not recorded whose cells these are; they may come from a transplant donor.

This clonotype was seen a few times. The rearrangement links TRBV20-1 to TRBJ2-3; D gene unclear. Germline assignment: CDR1 DFQATT and CDR2 SNEGSKA (reference sequence). The germline V and J ends were trimmed by 6 bases and 1 base, with 11 bases remaining between them. The CDR3 totals 13 residues. Here the CDR3 DNA reads TGCAGTGCATTCTCGTCCGGCACAGATACGCAGTATTTT. This translates into CSAFSSGTDTQYF.

The chain couples TRBV18 to TRBJ2-3, with a tentative D call TRBD2 (6 bases). The ends were cut back, 5 bases at V and 3 bases at J, with 15 bases in the middle. This CDR3 has 15 residues. CDR1 and CDR2 from the germline V gene are KGHSH and LQKENI. CDR3 sequence: CASSRGTPETDTQYF. CDR3 coding DNA: TGTGCCAGCTCAAGAGGGACTCCCGAGACAGATACGCAGTATTTT.

The chain joins TRBV12-3 or TRBV12-4 to TRBJ1-6; TRBD1 might be the D (6 bases). This CDR3 is 16 amino acids long. The V gene lost 4 bases and the J gene lost 5 bases, with 15 bases spanning the gap. Written as DNA, the CDR3 is TGTGCCAGCAGTTCCGAAGGGGGGCTGAATAATTCACCCCTCCACTTT. Translation gives CASSSEGGLNNSPLHF.

This clonotype was picked up a small number of times. The V and J genes are TRBV29-1 and TRBJ2-1; D possibly corresponds to TRBD1 (6 bases). Trimming left V 5 bases short and J 8 bases short, with 13 bases between. The CDR3 has 12 amino acids. Per germline, CDR1 SQVTM and CDR2 ANQGSEA. The CDR3 spells CSVSTRGDEQFF. The CDR3 DNA reads as TGCAGCGTTTCTACCAGGGGAGATGAGCAGTTCTTC.

This chain joins TRBV2 and TRBJ2-7; tentatively, D is TRBD1 or TRBD2 (7 bases each). Germline lookup yields CDR1 SNHLY and CDR2 FYNNEI. The V end was cut by 1 base, the J end by 7 bases, with 20 bases between. The CDR3 consists of 16 residues. The CDR3 region has the DNA TGTGCCAGCAGTGAAGGGGATTGGTCAGGGGGGGAAGAGCAGTACTTC. The encoded protein is CASSEGDWSGGEEQYF.

This clonotype was observed a few times. The V call is TRBV7-9, the J call TRBJ1-6; D gene unclear. Germline lookup yields CDR1 SEHNR and CDR2 FQNEAQ (reference sequence). The CDR3 is 14 residues long. Trimming shortened V by 0 bases and J by 13 bases, and 13 bases separated the two germline ends. The CDR3 sequence: CASSLARGVRPLHF. CDR3 DNA sequence: TGTGCCAGCAGCTTAGCTCGCGGGGTAAGGCCCCTCCACTTT. Supplemented by reference TRBV7-9 and TRBJ1-6, the full variable domain reads DTGVSQNPRHKITKRGQNVTFRCDPISEHNRLYWYRQTLGQGPEFLTYFQNEAQLEKSRLLSDRFSAERPKGSFSTLEIQRTEQGDSAMYLCASSLARGVRPLHFGNGTRLTVT.